The rows below give T cell receptor beta chains drawn from one sample of a study of OX40 agonist ivuxolimab in advanced cancers. This table comes from immunoSEQ multiplex PCR, and its TCRdb copy is limited to in-frame clones, with some not included. The repertoire holds roughly 100,000 clones, with approximately 93% as singletons. The sample was CD4+ or CD8+ T cells sorted from blood, taken in a trial of the OX40 agonist ivuxolimab. These receptors were obtained from an adult with an advanced solid tumor such as melanoma, head and neck, liver or kidney cancer. The CDR3 runs from the conserved cysteine through the conserved F or W. Each record gives: J gene, D gene, CDR3 length, V gene, CDR3 DNA, CDR3 protein. The D gene is left open where the match is weak.

>TRBJ2-6|NA|22|TRBV19
TGTGCCAGTAGTATAGGTAACAGGGTGGGGTTTAGCCCTCTCACTGGGGCCAACGTCCTGACTTTC
CASSIGNRVGFSPLTGANVLTF
>TRBJ2-1|NA|16|TRBV9
TGTGCCAGCAGCTTAGAGGACGCAAGCTCCTACAATGAGCAGTTCTTC
CASSLEDASSYNEQFF
>TRBJ2-1|TRBD2|16|TRBV6-5
TGTGCCAGCAGTTACTCCCCGACTAGCACATTCGATGAGCAGTTCTTC
CASSYSPTSTFDEQFF
>TRBJ1-2|NA|15|TRBV5-1
TGCGCCAGCAGCTTGGTGGGGACATTAGATAGTGGCTACACCTTC
CASSLVGTLDSGYTF
>TRBJ1-2|NA|14|TRBV28
TGTGCCAGCAGCCCCGGGGGTGCTAACTATGGCTACACCTTC
CASSPGGANYGYTF
>TRBJ1-2|NA|16|TRBV6-1
TGTGCCAGCAGTGGCATCCGACAGCTCCCTAACTATGGCTACACCTTC
CASSGIRQLPNYGYTF
>TRBJ2-1|TRBD2|16|TRBV9
TGTGCCAGCAGCGCCTCAAGCGGGGGGGCTGTGAATGAGCAGTTCTTC
CASSASSGGAVNEQFF
>TRBJ2-7|TRBD1|15|TRBV6-1
TGTGCCAGCAGTGCCCAGGGAAGGGGGCTGAACGAGCAGTACTTC
CASSAQGRGLNEQYF
>TRBJ1-6|NA|14|TRBV2
TGTGCCAGCAGTGAGGGCGCGGGGGAGTCACCCCTCCACTTT
CASSEGAGESPLHF
>TRBJ2-5|NA|12|TRBV7-9
TGTGCCAGCAGCCCCCCGGGGGAGACCCAGTACTTC
CASSPPGETQYF
>TRBJ2-2|TRBD1|14|TRBV19
TGTGCCAGTAGTAACAGGGGGCTAACCGGGGAGCTGTTTTTT
CASSNRGLTGELFF
>TRBJ1-3|NA|15|TRBV5-4
TGTGCCAGCAGCGCGACAGTAGCCTCTGGAAACACCATATATTTT
CASSATVASGNTIYF
>TRBJ2-2|NA|13|TRBV30
TGTGCCTGGAGATGGGGTCAGGTCGGGGAGCTGTTTTTT
CAWRWGQVGELFF